This T cell receptor (beta chain) was profiled in a study of blood T cell repertoires in COVID-19. For the study at large: The United States, Italy and Spain were the sources of the acute and convalescent COVID-19 samples. The analysed material was cDNA or gDNA that came from T cells, B-cell-depleted T cells, or PBMCs.

Per the original data handling: Counts of nucleated cells, estimated from reference gene primer amplification, were obtained. Assay used: immunoSEQ multiplex PCR; TCRdb lists only in-frame clones, some missing. V, J and clone size derive from that table, while D and trimming were established from the DNA sequence. The data hold fewer than 35,000 clones, with 85% to 90% observed a single time. The CDR3 loop spans 14 amino acids. With 7 bases clipped from V and 7 bases from J, the junction kept 7 bases outside the gene matches. The V gene's germline CDR1 is LNHDA and CDR2 SQIVND (reference sequence). Sequenced input: peripheral blood. This clonotype was obtained from a man in his 70s with active COVID-19. This chain links TRBV19 with TRBJ1-6; 7 nucleotides agree with TRBD1. CDR3 loop: CASKTGTENSPLHF. In DNA form, the CDR3 reads TGTGCCAGTAAAACCGGGACAGAGAATTCACCCCTCCACTTT.